This T cell receptor (beta chain) originates from a study of shared clonotypes between healthy human individuals. General study points: Only blood was sampled; tissue repertoires likely differ. Sequencing depth was a factor that was expected to affect clonotype sharing among donors.

Profiling relied on immunoSEQ multiplex PCR, and the TCRdb table lists in-frame clones only, not all of them. The table records fewer than 550,000 clones, about 79% of them present only once. Trimming removed 8 bases at V and 2 bases at J, with 19 bases between. This CDR3 contains 15 residues. The V gene's germline CDR1 is SNHLY and CDR2 FYNNEI. About this clone itself: Antigen specificity is unknown.

There were only Caucasian adults among the donors, and all lived in Nashville, Tennessee. The chain couples TRBV2 to TRBJ2-7, with a tentative D call TRBD1 (6 bases). The sequencing sample was made of PBMCs. This TCR was sampled from a woman between 35 and 50 years old in good health. Some clones in this sample may be carry-over from other donors' samples. CDR3 in amino acids: CASQQGSVRTYEQYF. CDR3 coding DNA: TGTGCCAGCCAACAGGGTTCTGTGCGGACCTACGAGCAGTACTTC.